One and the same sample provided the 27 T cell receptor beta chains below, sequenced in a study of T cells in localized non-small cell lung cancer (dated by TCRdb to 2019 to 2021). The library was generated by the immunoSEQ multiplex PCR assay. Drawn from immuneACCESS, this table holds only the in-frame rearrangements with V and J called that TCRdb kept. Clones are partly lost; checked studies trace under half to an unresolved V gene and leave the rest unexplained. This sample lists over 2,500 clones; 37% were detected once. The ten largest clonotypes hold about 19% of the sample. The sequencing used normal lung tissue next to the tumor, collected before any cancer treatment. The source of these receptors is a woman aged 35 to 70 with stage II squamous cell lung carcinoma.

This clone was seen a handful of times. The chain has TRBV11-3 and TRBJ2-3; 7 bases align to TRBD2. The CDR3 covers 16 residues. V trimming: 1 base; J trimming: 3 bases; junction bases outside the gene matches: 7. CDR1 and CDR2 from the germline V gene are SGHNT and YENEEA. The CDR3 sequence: CASSLGWARGTDTQYF. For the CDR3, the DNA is TGTGCCAGCAGCTTAGGGTGGGCGCGGGGGACAGATACGCAGTATTTT.

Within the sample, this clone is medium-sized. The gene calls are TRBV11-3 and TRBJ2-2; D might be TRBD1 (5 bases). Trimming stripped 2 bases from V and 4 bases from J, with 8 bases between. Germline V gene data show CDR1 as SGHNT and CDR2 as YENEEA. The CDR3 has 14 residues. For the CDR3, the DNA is TGTGCCAGCAGCTTACGTCAGGGCACCGGGGAGCTGTTTTTT. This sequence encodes CASSLRQGTGELFF. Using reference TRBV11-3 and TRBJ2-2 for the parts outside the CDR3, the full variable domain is EAGVVQSPRYKIIEKKQPVAFWCNPISGHNTLYWYLQNLGQGPELLIRYENEEAVDDSQLPKDRFSAERLKGVDSTLKIQPAELGDSAVYLCASSLRQGTGELFFGEGSRLTVL.

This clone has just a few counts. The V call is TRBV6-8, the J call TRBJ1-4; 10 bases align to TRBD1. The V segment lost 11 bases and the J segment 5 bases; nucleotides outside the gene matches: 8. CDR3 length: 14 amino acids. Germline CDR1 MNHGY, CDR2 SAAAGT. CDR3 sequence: CASQGGQGNEKLFF. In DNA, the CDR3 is TGTGCCTCACAAGGGGGACAGGGGAATGAAAAACTGTTTTTT.

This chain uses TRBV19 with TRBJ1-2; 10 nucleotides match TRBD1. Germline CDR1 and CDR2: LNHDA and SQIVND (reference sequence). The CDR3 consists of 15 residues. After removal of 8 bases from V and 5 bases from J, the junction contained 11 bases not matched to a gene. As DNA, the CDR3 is TGTGCCAGTTCCTTGCCCGGGACAGGGGATTATGGCTACACCTTC. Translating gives CASSLPGTGDYGYTF.

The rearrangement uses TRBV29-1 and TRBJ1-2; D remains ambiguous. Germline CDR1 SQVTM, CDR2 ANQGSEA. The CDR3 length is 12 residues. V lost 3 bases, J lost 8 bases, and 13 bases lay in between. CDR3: CSVDETVRGYTF. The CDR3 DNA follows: TGCAGCGTTGACGAAACAGTAAGAGGCTACACCTTC.

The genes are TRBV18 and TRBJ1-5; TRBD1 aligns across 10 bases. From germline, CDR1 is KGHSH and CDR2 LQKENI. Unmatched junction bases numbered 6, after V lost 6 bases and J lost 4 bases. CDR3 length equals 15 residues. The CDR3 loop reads CASSTGTGANQPQHF. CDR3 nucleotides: TGTGCCAGCTCGACGGGGACAGGGGCGAATCAGCCCCAGCATTTT.

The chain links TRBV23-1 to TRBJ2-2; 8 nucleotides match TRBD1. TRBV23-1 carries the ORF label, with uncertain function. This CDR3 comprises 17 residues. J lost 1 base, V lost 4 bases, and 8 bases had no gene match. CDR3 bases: TGCGCCAGCAGTCTACCGGACAGGGCACAGAACACCGGGGAGCTGTTTTTT. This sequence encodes CASSLPDRAQNTGELFF.

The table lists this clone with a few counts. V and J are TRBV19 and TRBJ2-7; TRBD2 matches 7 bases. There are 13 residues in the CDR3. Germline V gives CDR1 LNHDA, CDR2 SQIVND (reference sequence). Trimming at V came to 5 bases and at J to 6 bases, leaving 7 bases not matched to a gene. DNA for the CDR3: TGTGCCAGTAGTTATGGGAGGGCCGGCGAGCAGTACTTC. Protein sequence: CASSYGRAGEQYF.

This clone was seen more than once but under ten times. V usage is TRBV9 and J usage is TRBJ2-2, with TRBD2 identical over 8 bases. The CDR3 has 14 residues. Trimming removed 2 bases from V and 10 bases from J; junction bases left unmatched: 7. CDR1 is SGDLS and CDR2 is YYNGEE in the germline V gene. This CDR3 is CASSVNLAGPELFF. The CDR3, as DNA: TGTGCCAGCAGCGTTAACCTAGCGGGTCCGGAGCTGTTTTTT. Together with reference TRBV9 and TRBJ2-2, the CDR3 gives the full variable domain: DSGVTQTPKHLITATGQRVTLRCSPRSGDLSVYWYQQSLDQGLQFLIQYYNGEERAKGNILERFSAQQFPDLHSELNLSSLELGDSALYFCASSVNLAGPELFFGEGSRLTVL.

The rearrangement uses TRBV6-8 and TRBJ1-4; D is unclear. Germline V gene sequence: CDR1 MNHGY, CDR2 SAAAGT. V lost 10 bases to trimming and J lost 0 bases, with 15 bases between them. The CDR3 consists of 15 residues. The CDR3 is CATTGRSATNEKLFF. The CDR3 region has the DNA TGTGCCACCACGGGAAGATCGGCAACTAATGAAAAACTGTTTTTT.

The CDR3 bases are TGTGCCAGCAGCGTAAGAAAAGGCTCTATGGGTGGCTACACCTTC. Translated, it gives CASSVRKGSMGGYTF. The V gene is TRBV9, the J gene TRBJ1-2, with D unresolved. The CDR3 covers 15 residues. V lost 1 base and J 7 bases, leaving 17 bases between the germline ends. Germline CDR1 is SGDLS and CDR2 is YYNGEE.

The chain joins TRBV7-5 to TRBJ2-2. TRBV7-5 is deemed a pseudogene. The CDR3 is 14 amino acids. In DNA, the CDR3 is TGTGCCAGCAGCTTAGACCCGAACACCGGGGAGCTGTTTTTT. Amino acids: CASSLDPNTGELFF.

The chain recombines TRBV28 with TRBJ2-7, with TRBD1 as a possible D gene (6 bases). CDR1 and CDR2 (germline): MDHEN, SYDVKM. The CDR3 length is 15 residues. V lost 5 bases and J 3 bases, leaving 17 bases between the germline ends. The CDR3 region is CASSTSQGHLYEQYF. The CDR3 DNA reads TGTGCCAGCAGTACCAGCCAGGGACATCTCTACGAGCAGTACTTC.

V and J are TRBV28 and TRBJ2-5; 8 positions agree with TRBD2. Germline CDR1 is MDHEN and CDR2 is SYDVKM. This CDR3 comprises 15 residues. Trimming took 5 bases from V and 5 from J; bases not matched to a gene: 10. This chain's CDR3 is CASSRPGLEDETQYF. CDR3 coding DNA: TGTGCCAGCAGTCGACCGGGACTAGAAGATGAGACCCAGTACTTC.

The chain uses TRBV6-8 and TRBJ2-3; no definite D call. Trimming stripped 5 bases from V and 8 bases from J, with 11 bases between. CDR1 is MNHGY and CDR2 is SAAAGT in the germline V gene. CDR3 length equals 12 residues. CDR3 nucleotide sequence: TGTGCCAGCAGTCTATTGGATGGTACGCAGTATTTT. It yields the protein CASSLLDGTQYF.

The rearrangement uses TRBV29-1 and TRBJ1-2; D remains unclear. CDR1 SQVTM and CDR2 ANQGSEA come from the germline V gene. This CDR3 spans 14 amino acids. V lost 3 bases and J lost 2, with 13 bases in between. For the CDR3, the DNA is TGCAGCGTTGACTCGGACTCCGCGAACTATGGCTACACCTTC. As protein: CSVDSDSANYGYTF.

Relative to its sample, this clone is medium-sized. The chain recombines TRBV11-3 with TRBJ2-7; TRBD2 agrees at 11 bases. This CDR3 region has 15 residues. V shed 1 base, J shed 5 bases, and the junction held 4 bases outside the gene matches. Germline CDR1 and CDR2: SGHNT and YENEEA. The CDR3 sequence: CASSLVAGGGNEQYF. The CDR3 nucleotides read TGTGCCAGCAGCTTAGTAGCGGGAGGGGGAAACGAGCAGTACTTC.

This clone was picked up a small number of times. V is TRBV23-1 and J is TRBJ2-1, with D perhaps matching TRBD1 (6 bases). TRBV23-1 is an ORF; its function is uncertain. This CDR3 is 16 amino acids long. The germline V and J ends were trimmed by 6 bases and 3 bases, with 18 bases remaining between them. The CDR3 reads CASSQDAQGLYNEQFF. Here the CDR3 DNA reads TGCGCCAGCAGCCAAGACGCCCAGGGGCTCTACAATGAGCAGTTCTTC.

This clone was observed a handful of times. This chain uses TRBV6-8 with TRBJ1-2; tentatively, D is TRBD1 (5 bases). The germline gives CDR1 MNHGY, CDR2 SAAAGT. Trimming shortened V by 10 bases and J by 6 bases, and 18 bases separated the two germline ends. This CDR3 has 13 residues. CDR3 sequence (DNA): TGTGCCACCATCCCAGTGAGGGGTCATGGCTACACCTTC. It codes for CATIPVRGHGYTF.

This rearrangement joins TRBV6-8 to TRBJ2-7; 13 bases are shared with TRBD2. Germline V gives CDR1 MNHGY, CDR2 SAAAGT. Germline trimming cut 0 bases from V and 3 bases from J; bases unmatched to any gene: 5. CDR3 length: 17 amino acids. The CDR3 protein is CASSYSPGLAGNYEQYF. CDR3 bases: TGTGCCAGCAGTTACTCTCCGGGACTAGCGGGAAACTACGAGCAGTACTTC.

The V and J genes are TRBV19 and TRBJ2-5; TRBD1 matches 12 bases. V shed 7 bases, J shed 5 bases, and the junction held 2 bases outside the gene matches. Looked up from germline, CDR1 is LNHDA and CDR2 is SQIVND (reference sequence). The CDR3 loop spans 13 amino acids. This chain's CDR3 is CASTGTGGETQYF. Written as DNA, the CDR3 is TGTGCCAGTACCGGGACAGGGGGCGAGACCCAGTACTTC.

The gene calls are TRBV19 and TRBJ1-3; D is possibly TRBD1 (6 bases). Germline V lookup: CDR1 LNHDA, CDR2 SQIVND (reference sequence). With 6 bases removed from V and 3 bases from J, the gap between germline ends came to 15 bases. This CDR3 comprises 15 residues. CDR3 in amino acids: CASSHGGAIGNTIYF. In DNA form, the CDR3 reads TGTGCCAGTAGCCACGGGGGCGCGATTGGAAACACCATATATTTT.

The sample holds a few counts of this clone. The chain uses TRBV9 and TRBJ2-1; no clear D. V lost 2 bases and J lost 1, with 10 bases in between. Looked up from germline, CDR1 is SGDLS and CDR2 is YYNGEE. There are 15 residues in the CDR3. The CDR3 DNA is TGTGCCAGCAGCGTTTATGACTCATCCTACAATGAGCAGTTCTTC. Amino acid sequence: CASSVYDSSYNEQFF.

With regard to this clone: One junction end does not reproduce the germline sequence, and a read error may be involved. The CDR3 protein is CASSLRGGIYSYTF. CDR3 DNA: TGTGCCAGCAGTTTGCGGGGGGGTATCTATAGCTACACCTTC. The rearrangement uses TRBV28 and TRBJ1-2; the D gene is possibly TRBD1 (5 bases). CDR3 size: 14 residues. Germline assignment: CDR1 MDHEN and CDR2 SYDVKM.

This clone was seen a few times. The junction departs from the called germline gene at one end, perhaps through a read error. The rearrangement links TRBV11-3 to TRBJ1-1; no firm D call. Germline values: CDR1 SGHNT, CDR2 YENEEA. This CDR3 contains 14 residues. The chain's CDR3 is CASSPAPLNTKAFF. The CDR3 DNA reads TGTGCCAGCAGCCCCGCCCCCTTGAACACTAAAGCTTTCTTT.

This CDR3 is CASSDESRTEAFF. The CDR3 coding sequence is TGTGCCAGCAGTGACGAGTCGCGCACTGAAGCTTTCTTT. This sequence joins TRBV6-8 and TRBJ1-1; D remains ambiguous. The CDR3 spans 13 residues. V lost 5 bases to trimming and J lost 4 bases, with 11 bases between them. Germline values: CDR1 MNHGY, CDR2 SAAAGT.

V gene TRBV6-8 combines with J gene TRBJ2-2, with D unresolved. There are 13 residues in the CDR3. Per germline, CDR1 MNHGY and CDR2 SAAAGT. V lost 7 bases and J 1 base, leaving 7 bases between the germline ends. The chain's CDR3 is CASTLQNTGELFF. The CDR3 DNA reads TGTGCCAGCACCCTACAGAACACCGGGGAGCTGTTTTTT.